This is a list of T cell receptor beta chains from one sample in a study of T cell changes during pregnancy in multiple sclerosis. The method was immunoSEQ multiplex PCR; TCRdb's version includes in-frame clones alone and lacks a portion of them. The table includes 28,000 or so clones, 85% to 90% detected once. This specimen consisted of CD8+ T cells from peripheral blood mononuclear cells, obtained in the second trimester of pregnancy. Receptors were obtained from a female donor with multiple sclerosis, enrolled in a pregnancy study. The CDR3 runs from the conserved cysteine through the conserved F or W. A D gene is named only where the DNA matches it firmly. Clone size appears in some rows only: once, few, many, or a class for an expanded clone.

cdr3_aa: CATSRTTSWKLFF
cdr3_nt: TGTGCCACCAGCAGGACAACCTCCTGGAAACTGTTTTTT
clone_size: .
j_call: TRBJ1-4
d_call: .
v_call: TRBV15

cdr3_aa: CASSLAQGASYEQYF
cdr3_nt: TGCGCCAGCAGCTTGGCACAGGGGGCCTCCTACGAGCAGTACTTC
clone_size: .
j_call: TRBJ2-7
d_call: TRBD1
v_call: TRBV5-1

cdr3_aa: CAWEVEAASGNTIYF
cdr3_nt: TGTGCCTGGGAGGTGGAGGCCGCCTCTGGAAACACCATATATTTT
clone_size: .
j_call: TRBJ1-3
d_call: .
v_call: TRBV30

cdr3_aa: CASSQENPDRGYEQYF
cdr3_nt: TGTGCCAGCAGCCAAGAGAATCCGGACAGGGGTTACGAGCAGTACTTC
clone_size: medium-sized
j_call: TRBJ2-7
d_call: TRBD1
v_call: TRBV4-2

cdr3_aa: CAISDPGQGTTNEQYF
cdr3_nt: TGTGCCATCAGTGACCCGGGACAGGGGACCACCAACGAGCAGTACTTC
clone_size: few
j_call: TRBJ2-7
d_call: TRBD1
v_call: TRBV10-3

cdr3_aa: CASSSRTGRVEQYF
cdr3_nt: TGTGCCAGCAGTTCCCGGACAGGGAGGGTCGAGCAGTACTTC
clone_size: once
j_call: TRBJ2-7
d_call: .
v_call: TRBV6-5

cdr3_aa: CASSFGTRGGHLF
cdr3_nt: TGTGCCAGCAGCTTTGGTACTAGGGGGGGACACCTCTTC
clone_size: .
j_call: TRBJ1-2
d_call: .
v_call: TRBV5-6

cdr3_aa: CASSPNVVGHNEQFF
cdr3_nt: TGTGCCAGCTCACCCAACGTAGTGGGGCATAATGAGCAGTTCTTC
clone_size: .
j_call: TRBJ2-1
d_call: .
v_call: TRBV18

cdr3_aa: CAWSRNTEAFF
cdr3_nt: TGTGCCTGGTCCAGGAACACTGAAGCTTTCTTT
clone_size: .
j_call: TRBJ1-1
d_call: .
v_call: TRBV30

cdr3_aa: CASSPYPGQGAGELFF
cdr3_nt: TGCGCCAGCAGCCCTTATCCGGGACAGGGGGCCGGGGAGCTGTTTTTT
clone_size: .
j_call: TRBJ2-2
d_call: TRBD1
v_call: TRBV5-1

cdr3_aa: CASSRGGGRTYEQYF
cdr3_nt: TGTGCCAGCTCACGTGGGGGCGGGCGCACCTACGAGCAGTACTTC
clone_size: once
j_call: TRBJ2-7
d_call: .
v_call: TRBV18

cdr3_aa: CASSFLAGDTQYF
cdr3_nt: TGCGCCAGCAGCTTCTTGGCTGGAGATACGCAGTATTTT
clone_size: .
j_call: TRBJ2-3
d_call: .
v_call: TRBV5-1

cdr3_aa: CASSLQGARDTQYF
cdr3_nt: TGTGCCAGCAGTTTACAGGGGGCAAGGGATACGCAGTATTTT
clone_size: .
j_call: TRBJ2-3
d_call: TRBD1
v_call: TRBV28

cdr3_aa: CASSRSMDEQFF
cdr3_nt: TGTGCCAGCAGCCGGAGTATGGATGAGCAGTTCTTC
clone_size: .
j_call: TRBJ2-1
d_call: .
v_call: TRBV7-9

cdr3_aa: CASSLQQGTPSYEQYF
cdr3_nt: TGCGCCAGCAGCTTGCAGCAGGGTACCCCGTCCTACGAGCAGTACTTC
clone_size: .
j_call: TRBJ2-7
d_call: .
v_call: TRBV5-1

cdr3_aa: CASSEGEGQGNQPQHF
cdr3_nt: TGTGCCAGCAGTGAAGGTGAAGGACAGGGCAATCAGCCCCAGCATTTT
clone_size: .
j_call: TRBJ1-5
d_call: TRBD1
v_call: TRBV6-1

cdr3_aa: CSVAGHGAGYTF
cdr3_nt: TGCAGCGTTGCTGGACACGGCGCGGGCTACACCTTC
clone_size: once
j_call: TRBJ1-2
d_call: .
v_call: TRBV29-1

cdr3_aa: CASSVSSGGFSDTQYF
cdr3_nt: TGTGCCAGCAGTGTCTCTAGCGGGGGGTTTTCAGATACGCAGTATTTT
clone_size: few
j_call: TRBJ2-3
d_call: TRBD2
v_call: TRBV6-1

cdr3_aa: CASSSLAGGYEQYF
cdr3_nt: TGTGCCAGCTCCTCTCTAGCGGGGGGCTACGAGCAGTACTTC
clone_size: .
j_call: TRBJ2-7
d_call: TRBD2
v_call: TRBV2

cdr3_aa: CASGDRANSPLHF
cdr3_nt: TGTGCCAGCGGTGACAGGGCTAATTCACCCCTCCACTTT
clone_size: .
j_call: TRBJ1-6
d_call: TRBD1
v_call: TRBV6-1

cdr3_aa: CASSQDIGDTGTEAFF
cdr3_nt: TGCGCCAGCAGCCAAGATATAGGGGACACGGGGACTGAAGCTTTCTTT
clone_size: .
j_call: TRBJ1-1
d_call: .
v_call: TRBV4-3

cdr3_aa: CASSLLKGGGSGNTIYF
cdr3_nt: TGTGCCAGCAGCTTATTGAAAGGGGGCGGCTCTGGAAACACCATATATTTT
clone_size: .
j_call: TRBJ1-3
d_call: TRBD1
v_call: TRBV13

cdr3_aa: CASAQETQYF
cdr3_nt: TGTGCCAGCGCGCAAGAGACCCAGTACTTC
clone_size: .
j_call: TRBJ2-5
d_call: .
v_call: TRBV7-9

cdr3_aa: CAWSVLLGGPQETQYF
cdr3_nt: TGTGCCTGGAGTGTACTGCTCGGGGGGCCCCAAGAGACCCAGTACTTC
clone_size: .
j_call: TRBJ2-5
d_call: .
v_call: TRBV30

cdr3_aa: CASSPSGTGLYYGYTF
cdr3_nt: TGTGCCAGCTCACCTTCCGGGACAGGGTTGTACTATGGCTACACCTTC
clone_size: .
j_call: TRBJ1-2
d_call: TRBD1
v_call: TRBV18

cdr3_aa: CASRSPTTTYNEQFF
cdr3_nt: TGTGCCAGCAGGTCCCCTACTACCACCTACAATGAGCAGTTCTTC
clone_size: .
j_call: TRBJ2-1
d_call: .
v_call: TRBV7-9

cdr3_aa: CASSLWQNTEAFF
cdr3_nt: TGTGCCAGCAGCTTGTGGCAGAACACTGAAGCTTTCTTT
clone_size: .
j_call: TRBJ1-1
d_call: .
v_call: TRBV5-4

cdr3_aa: CASSSSGGYNEQFF
cdr3_nt: TGCGCCAGCAGCTCTAGCGGGGGCTACAATGAGCAGTTCTTC
clone_size: .
j_call: TRBJ2-1
d_call: TRBD2
v_call: TRBV4-1

cdr3_aa: CASTLGQGFHSPLHF
cdr3_nt: TGTGCCAGCACCCTGGGACAGGGGTTTCATTCACCCCTCCACTTT
clone_size: .
j_call: TRBJ1-6
d_call: TRBD1
v_call: TRBV6-6

cdr3_aa: CASSFGGGLLMAGELFF
cdr3_nt: TGTGCCAGCAGCTTTGGAGGAGGCCTTCTTATGGCCGGGGAGCTGTTTTTT
clone_size: once
j_call: TRBJ2-2
d_call: .
v_call: TRBV5-6

cdr3_aa: CASSQVGGEKLFF
cdr3_nt: TGCGCCAGCAGCCAAGTCGGAGGGGAAAAACTGTTTTTT
clone_size: .
j_call: TRBJ1-4
d_call: .
v_call: TRBV4-1

cdr3_aa: CASSSFGQENTGELFF
cdr3_nt: TGTGCCAGCAGCTCATTCGGACAGGAGAACACCGGGGAGCTGTTTTTT
clone_size: once
j_call: TRBJ2-2
d_call: TRBD1
v_call: TRBV11-3

cdr3_aa: CSVEVPGYSAEAFF
cdr3_nt: TGCAGCGTTGAAGTACCAGGGTACTCCGCTGAAGCTTTCTTT
clone_size: .
j_call: TRBJ1-1
d_call: .
v_call: TRBV29-1

cdr3_aa: CASSIKGQGRAYEQYF
cdr3_nt: TGTGCCAGTAGTATTAAGGGACAGGGAAGGGCCTACGAGCAGTACTTC
clone_size: .
j_call: TRBJ2-7
d_call: TRBD1
v_call: TRBV19

cdr3_aa: CASSPLLGGAREKLFF
cdr3_nt: TGTGCCAGTAGTCCCCTCTTGGGGGGGGCACGGGAAAAACTGTTTTTT
clone_size: .
j_call: TRBJ1-4
d_call: .
v_call: TRBV19

cdr3_aa: CASSAGTDNQPQHF
cdr3_nt: TGTGCCAGCAGCGCCGGGACAGACAATCAGCCCCAGCATTTT
clone_size: .
j_call: TRBJ1-5
d_call: TRBD1
v_call: TRBV9

cdr3_aa: CSCYSYSLAPMSYEQYF
cdr3_nt: TGCAGCTGCTACAGCTATTCCTTGGCACCCATGTCCTACGAGCAGTACTTC
clone_size: once
j_call: TRBJ2-7
d_call: .
v_call: TRBV29-1

cdr3_aa: CASSLGTGLGSGYGYTF
cdr3_nt: TGCGCCAGCAGCTTGGGGACAGGGTTGGGTTCAGGCTATGGCTACACCTTC
clone_size: .
j_call: TRBJ1-2
d_call: TRBD1
v_call: TRBV5-1

cdr3_aa: CASSQDPSGGHNEQFF
cdr3_nt: TGTGCCAGCAGCCAAGATCCTAGCGGGGGCCACAATGAGCAGTTCTTC
clone_size: .
j_call: TRBJ2-1
d_call: TRBD2
v_call: TRBV4-2

cdr3_aa: CASSDSKQGTTGELFF
cdr3_nt: TGTGCCAGCAGTGACTCGAAGCAGGGGACCACCGGGGAGCTGTTTTTT
clone_size: once
j_call: TRBJ2-2
d_call: .
v_call: TRBV6-4

cdr3_aa: CASSRLSPGTHRGRVPQHF
cdr3_nt: TGTGCCAGCAGTCGATTAAGTCCCGGGACCCACCGGGGGAGGGTGCCCCAGCATTTT
clone_size: .
j_call: TRBJ1-5
d_call: .
v_call: TRBV2

cdr3_aa: CASSESGWSGLNEQFF
cdr3_nt: TGCGCCAGCAGTGAGTCGGGGTGGTCGGGACTCAATGAGCAGTTCTTC
clone_size: few
j_call: TRBJ2-1
d_call: .
v_call: TRBV10-1

cdr3_aa: CASRGGPISLHF
cdr3_nt: TGTGCCAGCCGAGGAGGCCCCATTTCCCTCCACTTT
clone_size: .
j_call: TRBJ1-6
d_call: .
v_call: TRBV28

cdr3_aa: CASSEVSSGAHTGELFF
cdr3_nt: TGTGCCAGCAGTGAAGTATCTAGCGGGGCCCACACCGGGGAGCTGTTTTTT
clone_size: .
j_call: TRBJ2-2
d_call: TRBD2
v_call: TRBV2

cdr3_aa: CSVGSGKETQYF
cdr3_nt: TGCAGCGTTGGTTCAGGGAAAGAGACCCAGTACTTC
clone_size: .
j_call: TRBJ2-5
d_call: .
v_call: TRBV29-1

cdr3_aa: CASRLRGTGELFF
cdr3_nt: TGTGCCAGCAGACTCCGGGGCACCGGGGAGCTGTTTTTT
clone_size: .
j_call: TRBJ2-2
d_call: .
v_call: TRBV28

cdr3_aa: CAWSVDGFSYNSPLHF
cdr3_nt: TGTGCCTGGAGTGTTGACGGGTTCTCCTATAATTCACCCCTCCACTTT
clone_size: .
j_call: TRBJ1-6
d_call: .
v_call: TRBV30

cdr3_aa: CASSSVASYNEQFF
cdr3_nt: TGTGCCAGCAGTTCCGTGGCTTCCTACAATGAGCAGTTCTTC
clone_size: .
j_call: TRBJ2-1
d_call: .
v_call: TRBV6-6